This T cell receptor (beta chain) was documented in a study of CD8 T cells in ankylosing spondylitis. Whole-study results and caveats: Earlier reports found some motif variants in synovial fluid and blood in reactive arthritis. A motif of 7 to 9 highly homologous TCR beta variants was seen as apparently characteristic of ankylosing spondylitis blood. Clones that were linked to disease were CD8+ and were relatively rare in peripheral blood.

Germline lookup yields CDR1 SNHLY and CDR2 FYNNEI. Trimming stripped 7 bases from V and 0 bases from J, with 10 bases between. The CDR3 extends over 15 amino acids. In its sample, this clonotype was seen a few times. Its antigen is not identified. Quantitative 5'-RACE with molecular barcodes produced the TCR beta libraries. Using its own MiXCR run on the 5' RACE reads, TCRdb lists one record per CDR3 protein. This repertoire shows 300,000 to 350,000 distinct CDR3 sequences, roughly 15% found once; its top ten account for 0.95% to 1.4%. The rearrangement joins TRBV2 to TRBJ1-6, with D uncertain. The clonotype originates from a male donor with ankylosing spondylitis or in good health (not recorded which). Sequencing was carried out using blood, either unsorted or a sorted T cell fraction (not recorded which). The CDR3 region has the DNA TGTGCCAGCATCGGGCAGAGCTCCTATAATTCACCCCTCCACTTT. Protein: CASIGQSSYNSPLHF.